The sequence of this T cell receptor beta chain was determined in a study of T cells expressing NK-cell markers. Following a re-call of the 5' RACE reads, TCRdb has one entry per CDR3 protein and lacks DNA. In all, the sample yields 350,000 to 500,000 distinct CDR3 sequences. The CDR3 is 13 amino acids. Germline loops: CDR1 LGHNA, CDR2 YSLEER. Specimen: blood T cells: a sorted CD56 or NKG2C T cell subset, CD4+ or CD8+ T cells, or bulk PBMC T cells (not recorded which). The TCR comes from a woman aged 18 to 75 in good health. The chain has TRBV4-3 and TRBJ1-3. The CDR3 reads CASSQGAGNTIYF.